These T cell receptor beta chains were read from a single sample in a study of T cells after yellow fever vaccination. One entry per CDR3 protein, called by TCRdb with MiXCR from the 5' RACE reads. The sample lists around 340,000 distinct CDR3 sequences; roughly an eighth were seen once. Sequencing used CD4+ T cells sorted from PBMCs, obtained 15 days after the yellow fever booster vaccination. The receptors come from a man aged 18 to 29 who received the YFV17D yellow fever vaccine. CDR3s include the opening cysteine and the closing phenylalanine or tryptophan.

V gene: TRBV24-1; J gene: TRBJ2-3; CDR3 protein: CATSGLTDTQYF
V gene: TRBV6-5; J gene: TRBJ1-1; CDR3 protein: CASSFYRDTEAFF
V gene: TRBV4-3; J gene: TRBJ2-3; CDR3 protein: CASSSHQNRPADTQYF
V gene: TRBV7-2; J gene: TRBJ1-1; CDR3 protein: CASSLVVEGTEAFF
V gene: TRBV20-1; J gene: TRBJ1-6; CDR3 protein: CSAPQSLANSPLHF
V gene: TRBV11-2; J gene: TRBJ1-2; CDR3 protein: CASSPGRDRNYGYTF
V gene: TRBV7-3; J gene: TRBJ2-6; CDR3 protein: CASSSQAGVHGANVLTF
V gene: TRBV4-2; J gene: TRBJ1-5; CDR3 protein: CASSQDWGRGMPQHF
V gene: TRBV7-2; J gene: TRBJ2-3; CDR3 protein: CASRTRASTDTQYF
V gene: TRBV6-6; J gene: TRBJ2-7; CDR3 protein: CASSYSGGRVYEQYF
V gene: TRBV20-1; J gene: TRBJ2-7; CDR3 protein: CSAMGLAGLTYEQYF
V gene: TRBV19; J gene: TRBJ1-1; CDR3 protein: CASNHLWTDEAFF
V gene: TRBV4-3; J gene: TRBJ2-4; CDR3 protein: CASSHGSSEAAKNIQYF
V gene: TRBV2; J gene: TRBJ2-2; CDR3 protein: CASMRGPGELFF
V gene: TRBV12-3/TRBV12-4; J gene: TRBJ1-2; CDR3 protein: CASSFQRGVDGYTF